This T cell receptor beta chain was sequenced during a study of cytomegalovirus exposure and HLA in healthy donors. Study-wide results and limits: There were a few CMV-associated chains whose specificity for CMV antigens was confirmed in vitro.

All the people who gave samples were healthy bone marrow donors. Germline CDR1 is SNHLY and CDR2 is FYNNEI. The CDR3 loop spans 12 amino acids. J was trimmed by 7 bases and V by 8 bases; bases with no gene match: 7. PCR involved 60 Vbeta and 13 Jbeta primers. Some clones are missing from TCRdb's copy, which holds only in-frame ones; the method was immunoSEQ multiplex PCR. The data contain roughly 190,000 clones, approximately 78% of them singletons. As regards this clone: The antigen is undetermined.

This receptor was identified in a young woman in good health and CMV-seronegative. The chain couples TRBV2 to TRBJ1-1; 7 nucleotides agree with TRBD1. Sequenced: PBMCs. Here the CDR3 reads CASATGTVEAFF. CDR3 sequence (DNA): TGTGCCAGCGCTACCGGGACAGTTGAAGCTTTCTTT.